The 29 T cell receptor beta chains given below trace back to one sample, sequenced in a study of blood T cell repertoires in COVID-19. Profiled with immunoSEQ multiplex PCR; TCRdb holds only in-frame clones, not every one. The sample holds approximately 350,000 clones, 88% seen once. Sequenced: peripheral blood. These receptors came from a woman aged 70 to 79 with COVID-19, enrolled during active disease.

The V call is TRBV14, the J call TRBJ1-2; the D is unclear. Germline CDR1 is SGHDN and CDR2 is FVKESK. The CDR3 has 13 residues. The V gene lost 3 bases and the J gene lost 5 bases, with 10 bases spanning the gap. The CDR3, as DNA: TGTGCCAGCAGCCAGAGGGTCTGGTATGGCTACACCTTC. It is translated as CASSQRVWYGYTF.

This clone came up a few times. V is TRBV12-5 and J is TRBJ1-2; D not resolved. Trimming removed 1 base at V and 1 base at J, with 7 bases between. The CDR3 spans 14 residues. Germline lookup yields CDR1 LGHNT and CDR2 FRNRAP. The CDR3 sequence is CASGLAQYNYGYTF. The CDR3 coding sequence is TGTGCTAGTGGTTTGGCACAGTATAACTATGGCTACACCTTC.

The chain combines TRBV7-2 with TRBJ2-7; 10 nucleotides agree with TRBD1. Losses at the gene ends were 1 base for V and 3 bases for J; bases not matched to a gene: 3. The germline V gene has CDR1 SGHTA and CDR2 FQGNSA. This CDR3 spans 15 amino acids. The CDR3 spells CASSLVGTGDYEQYF. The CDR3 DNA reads TGTGCCAGCAGCTTAGTGGGGACAGGGGACTACGAGCAGTACTTC. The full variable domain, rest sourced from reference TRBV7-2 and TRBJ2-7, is GAGVSQSPSNKVTEKGKDVELRCDPISGHTALYWYRQSLGQGLEFLIYFQGNSAPDKSGLPSDRFSAERTGGSVSTLTIQRTQQEDSAVYLCASSLVGTGDYEQYFGPGTRLTVT.

The CDR3 loop reads CASSFSGTPAEAFF. In nucleotides, the CDR3 is TGTGCCAGCAGTTTTTCCGGGACACCGGCTGAAGCTTTCTTT. The chain carries TRBV27 and TRBJ1-1; possible D gene TRBD1, 6 bases. The CDR3 length is 14 residues. Germline V lookup: CDR1 MNHEY, CDR2 SMNVEV (reference sequence). V was trimmed by 3 bases and J by 6 bases, leaving 14 bases between them.

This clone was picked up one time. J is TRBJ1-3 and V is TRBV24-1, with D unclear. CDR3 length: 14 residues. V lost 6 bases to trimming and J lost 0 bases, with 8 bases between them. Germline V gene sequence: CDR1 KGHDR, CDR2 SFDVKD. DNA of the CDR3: TGTGCCACCAGTCAGGCAGGCTCTGGAAACACCATATATTTT. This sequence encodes CATSQAGSGNTIYF.

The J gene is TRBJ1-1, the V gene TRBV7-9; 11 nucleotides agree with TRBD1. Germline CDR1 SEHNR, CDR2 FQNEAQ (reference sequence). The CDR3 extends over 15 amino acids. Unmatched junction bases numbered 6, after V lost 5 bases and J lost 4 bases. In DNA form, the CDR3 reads TGTGCCAGCAGCCCCCGGGACAGGGGGTCCACTGAAGCTTTCTTT. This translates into CASSPRDRGSTEAFF.

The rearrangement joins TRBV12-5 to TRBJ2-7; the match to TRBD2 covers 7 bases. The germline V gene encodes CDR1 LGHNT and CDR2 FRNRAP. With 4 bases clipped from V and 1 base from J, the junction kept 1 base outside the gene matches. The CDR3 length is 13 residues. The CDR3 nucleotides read TGTGCTAGTGGTTGGGGAGGGTCCTACGAGCAGTACTTC. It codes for CASGWGGSYEQYF.

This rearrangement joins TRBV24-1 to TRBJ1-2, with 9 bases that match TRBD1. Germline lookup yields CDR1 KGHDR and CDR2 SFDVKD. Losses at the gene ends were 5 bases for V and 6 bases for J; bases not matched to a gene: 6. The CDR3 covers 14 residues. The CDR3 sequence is CATSATGTGHGYTF. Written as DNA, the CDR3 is TGTGCCACCAGTGCCACCGGGACAGGGCATGGCTACACCTTC.

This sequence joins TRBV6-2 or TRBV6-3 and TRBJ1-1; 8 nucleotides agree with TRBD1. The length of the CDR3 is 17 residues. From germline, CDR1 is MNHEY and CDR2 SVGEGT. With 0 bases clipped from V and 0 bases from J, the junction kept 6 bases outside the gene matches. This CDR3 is CASSYSMTGALNTEAFF. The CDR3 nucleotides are TGTGCCAGCAGTTACTCGATGACAGGGGCGCTGAACACTGAAGCTTTCTTT.

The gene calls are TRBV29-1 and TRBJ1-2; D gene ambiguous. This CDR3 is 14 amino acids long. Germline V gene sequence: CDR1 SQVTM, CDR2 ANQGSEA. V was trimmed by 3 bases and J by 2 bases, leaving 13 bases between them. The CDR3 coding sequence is TGCAGCGTTGAGCTGCGGCAAGTGAACTATGGCTACACCTTC. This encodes CSVELRQVNYGYTF.

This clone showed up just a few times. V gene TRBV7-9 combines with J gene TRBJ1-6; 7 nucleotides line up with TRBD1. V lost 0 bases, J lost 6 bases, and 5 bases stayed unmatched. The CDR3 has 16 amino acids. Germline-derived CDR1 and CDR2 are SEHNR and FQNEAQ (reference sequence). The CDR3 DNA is TGTGCCAGCAGCTTAGCCTGGACAGGCGTTAATTCACCCCTCCACTTT. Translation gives CASSLAWTGVNSPLHF.

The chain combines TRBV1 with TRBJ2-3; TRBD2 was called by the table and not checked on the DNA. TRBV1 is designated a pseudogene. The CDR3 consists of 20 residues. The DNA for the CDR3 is TGCACCAGCAGCCAAGATGATGGGCTAGCGGGGGGGCTCAGGAAAGATACGCAGTATTTT. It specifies CTSSQDDGLAGGLRKDTQYF.

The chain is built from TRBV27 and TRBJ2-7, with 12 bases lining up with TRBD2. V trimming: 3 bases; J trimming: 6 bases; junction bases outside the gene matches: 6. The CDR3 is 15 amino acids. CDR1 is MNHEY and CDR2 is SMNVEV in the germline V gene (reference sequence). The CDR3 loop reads CASSFSSGGVREQYF. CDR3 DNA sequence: TGTGCCAGCAGTTTTTCTAGCGGGGGGGTTCGCGAGCAGTACTTC.

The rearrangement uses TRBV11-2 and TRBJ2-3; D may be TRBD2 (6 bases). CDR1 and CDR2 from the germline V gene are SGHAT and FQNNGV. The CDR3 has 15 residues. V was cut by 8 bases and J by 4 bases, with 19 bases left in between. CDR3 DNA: TGTGCCAGCCGGCCGTCCGGGGGTAAGGCAGATACGCAGTATTTT. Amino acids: CASRPSGGKADTQYF.

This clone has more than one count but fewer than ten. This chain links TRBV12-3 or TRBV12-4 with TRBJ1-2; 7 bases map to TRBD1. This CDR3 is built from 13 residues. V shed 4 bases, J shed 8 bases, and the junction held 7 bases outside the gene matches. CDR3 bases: TGTGCCAGCAGTTCTCGGGACAGCCGGGGCTACACCTTC. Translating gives CASSSRDSRGYTF.

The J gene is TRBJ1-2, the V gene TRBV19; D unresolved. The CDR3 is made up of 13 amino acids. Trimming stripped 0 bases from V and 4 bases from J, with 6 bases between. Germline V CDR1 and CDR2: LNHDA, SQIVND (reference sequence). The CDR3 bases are TGTGCCAGTAGTATAGACAGATCCTATGGCTACACCTTC. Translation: CASSIDRSYGYTF.

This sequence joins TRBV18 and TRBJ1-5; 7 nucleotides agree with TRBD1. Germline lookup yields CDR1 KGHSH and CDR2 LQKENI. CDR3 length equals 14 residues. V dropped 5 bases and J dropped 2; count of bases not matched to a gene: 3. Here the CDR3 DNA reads TGTGCCAGCTCAGAGGGGGCCCGCAATCAGCCCCAGCATTTT. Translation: CASSEGARNQPQHF.

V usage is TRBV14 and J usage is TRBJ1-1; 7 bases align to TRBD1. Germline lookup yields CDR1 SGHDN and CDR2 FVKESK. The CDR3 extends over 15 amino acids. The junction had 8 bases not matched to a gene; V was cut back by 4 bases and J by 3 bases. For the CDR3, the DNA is TGTGCCAGCAGCCGTCCGGGACAGTTTTACACTGAAGCTTTCTTT. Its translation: CASSRPGQFYTEAFF.

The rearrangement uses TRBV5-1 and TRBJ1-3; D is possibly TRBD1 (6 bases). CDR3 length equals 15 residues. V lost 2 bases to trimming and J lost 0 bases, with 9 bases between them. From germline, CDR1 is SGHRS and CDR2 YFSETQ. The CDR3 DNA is TGCGCCAGCAGCTTAACGACAGGCTCTGGAAACACCATATATTTT. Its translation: CASSLTTGSGNTIYF.

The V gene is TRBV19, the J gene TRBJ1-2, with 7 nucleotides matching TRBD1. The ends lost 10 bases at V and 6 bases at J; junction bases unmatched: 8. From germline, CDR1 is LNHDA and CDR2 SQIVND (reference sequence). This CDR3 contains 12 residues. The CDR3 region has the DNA TGTGCCACCGAGAAGGGGGCTGATGGCTACACCTTC. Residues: CATEKGADGYTF.

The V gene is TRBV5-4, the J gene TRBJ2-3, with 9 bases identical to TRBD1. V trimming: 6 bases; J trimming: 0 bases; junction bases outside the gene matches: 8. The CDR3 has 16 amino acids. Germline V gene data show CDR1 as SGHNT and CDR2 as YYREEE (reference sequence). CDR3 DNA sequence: TGTGCCAGCATTCCGGGACAGGGTATTAGCACAGATACGCAGTATTTT. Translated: CASIPGQGISTDTQYF.

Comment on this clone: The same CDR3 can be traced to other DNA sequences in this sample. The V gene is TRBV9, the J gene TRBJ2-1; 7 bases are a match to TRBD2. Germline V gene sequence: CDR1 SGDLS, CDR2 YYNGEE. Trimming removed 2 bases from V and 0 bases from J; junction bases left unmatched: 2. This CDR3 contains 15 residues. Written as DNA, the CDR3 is TGTGCCAGCAGCGTCGCGGGGGACTCCTACAATGAGCAGTTCTTC. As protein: CASSVAGDSYNEQFF.

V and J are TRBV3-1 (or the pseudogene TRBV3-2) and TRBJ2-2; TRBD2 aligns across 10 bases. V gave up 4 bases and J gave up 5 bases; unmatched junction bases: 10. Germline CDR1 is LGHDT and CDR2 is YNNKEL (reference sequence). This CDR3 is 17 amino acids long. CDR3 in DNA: TGTGCCAGCAGCCTTCCCGGGACTAGCGAACGAACCGGGGAGCTGTTTTTT. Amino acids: CASSLPGTSERTGELFF.

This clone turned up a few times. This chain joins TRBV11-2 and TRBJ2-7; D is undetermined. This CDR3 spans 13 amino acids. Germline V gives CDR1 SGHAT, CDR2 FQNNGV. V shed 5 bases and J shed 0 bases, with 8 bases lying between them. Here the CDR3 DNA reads TGTGCCAGCAGCCCTCTGTTCTCCTACGAGCAGTACTTC. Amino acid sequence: CASSPLFSYEQYF.

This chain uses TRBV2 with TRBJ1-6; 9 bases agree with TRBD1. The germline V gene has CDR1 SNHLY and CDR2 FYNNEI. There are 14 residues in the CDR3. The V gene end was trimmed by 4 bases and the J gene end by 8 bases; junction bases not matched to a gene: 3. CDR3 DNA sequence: TGTGCCAGCAGTGGGGGGACAGGGCATTCACCCCTCCACTTT. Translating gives CASSGGTGHSPLHF.

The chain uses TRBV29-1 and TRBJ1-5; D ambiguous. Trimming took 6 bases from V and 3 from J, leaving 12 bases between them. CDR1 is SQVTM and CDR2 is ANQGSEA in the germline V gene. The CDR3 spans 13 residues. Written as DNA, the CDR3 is TGCAGCGTCCGGGAGGAGGTCAATCAGCCCCAGCATTTT. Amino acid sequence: CSVREEVNQPQHF. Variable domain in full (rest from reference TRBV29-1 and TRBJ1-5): SAVISQKPSRDICQRGTSLTIQCQVDSQVTMMFWYRQQPGQSLTLIATANQGSEATYESGFVIDKFPISRPNLTFSTLTVSNMSPEDSSIYLCSVREEVNQPQHFGDGTRLSIL.

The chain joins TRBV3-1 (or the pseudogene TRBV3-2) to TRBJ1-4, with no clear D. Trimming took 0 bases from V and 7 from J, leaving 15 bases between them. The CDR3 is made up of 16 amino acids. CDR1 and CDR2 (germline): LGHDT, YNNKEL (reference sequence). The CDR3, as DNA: TGTGCCAGCAGCCAAGATTCAGCGACCTCTTGTGAAAAACTGTTTTTT. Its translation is CASSQDSATSCEKLFF.

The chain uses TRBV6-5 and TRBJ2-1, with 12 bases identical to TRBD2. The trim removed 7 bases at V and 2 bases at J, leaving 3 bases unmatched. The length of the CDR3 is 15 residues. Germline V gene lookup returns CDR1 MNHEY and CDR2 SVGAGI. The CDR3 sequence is CASTASGGAYNEQFF. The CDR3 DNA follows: TGTGCCAGCACGGCTAGCGGGGGGGCCTACAATGAGCAGTTCTTC.

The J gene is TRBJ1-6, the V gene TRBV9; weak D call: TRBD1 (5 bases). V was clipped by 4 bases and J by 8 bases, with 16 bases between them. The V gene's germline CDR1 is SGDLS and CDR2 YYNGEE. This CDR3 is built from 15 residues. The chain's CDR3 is CASSPRGDGYSPLHF. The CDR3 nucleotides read TGTGCCAGCAGCCCGCGGGGGGACGGTTATTCACCCCTCCACTTT.